This TCR beta chain was captured by sequencing in a study of tumor-infiltrating lymphocytes in primary liver carcinoma. The table lists this clonotype with a few counts. Mismatch with germline at one junction end may stem from a read error. The CDR3 extends over 10 amino acids. The germline gives CDR1 SQVTM, CDR2 ANQGSEA. From roughly 0.45 ug total RNA, TCR beta cDNA was generated with a primer in the constant region. Generation of the TCR beta libraries relied on three nested multiplex PCR rounds using slightly modified ARM-PCR. PCR rounds one and two used TRBV1-TRBV30 forward primers with a C-beta reverse primer for roughly 10 cycles each. TCRdb analysed the multiplex PCR reads with MiXCR anew, one entry per CDR3 protein. The sample has about 330,000 distinct CDR3 sequences, around three fifths seen once. The study extracted blood RNA from unsorted whole blood and also extracted germline DNA.

The specimen was peripheral blood. The receptor comes from a man aged 35-49 years with primary liver carcinoma and hepatitis B virus infection. The chain carries TRBV29-1 and TRBJ1-4; D uncertain. CDR3 protein: CSAINERLFF. Here the CDR3 DNA reads TGCAGCGCCATAAATGAAAGACTGTTTTTT.